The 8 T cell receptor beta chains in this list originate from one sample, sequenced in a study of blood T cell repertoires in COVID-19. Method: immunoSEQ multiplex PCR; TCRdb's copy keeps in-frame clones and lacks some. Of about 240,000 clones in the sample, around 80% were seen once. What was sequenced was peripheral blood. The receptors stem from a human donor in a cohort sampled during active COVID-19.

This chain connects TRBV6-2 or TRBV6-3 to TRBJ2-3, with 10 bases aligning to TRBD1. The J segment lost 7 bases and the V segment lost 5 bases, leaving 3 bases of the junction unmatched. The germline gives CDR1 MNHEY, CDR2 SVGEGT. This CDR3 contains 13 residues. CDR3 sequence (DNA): TGTGCCAGCAGTCGGGACAGGGGTTATACGCAGTATTTT. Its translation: CASSRDRGYTQYF.

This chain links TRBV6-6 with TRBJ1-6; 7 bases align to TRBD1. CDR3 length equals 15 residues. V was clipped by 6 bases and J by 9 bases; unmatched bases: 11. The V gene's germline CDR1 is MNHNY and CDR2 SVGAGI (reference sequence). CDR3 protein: CASSPQTGVGSPLHF. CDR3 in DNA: TGTGCCAGCAGCCCCCAAACAGGGGTGGGTTCACCCCTCCACTTT.

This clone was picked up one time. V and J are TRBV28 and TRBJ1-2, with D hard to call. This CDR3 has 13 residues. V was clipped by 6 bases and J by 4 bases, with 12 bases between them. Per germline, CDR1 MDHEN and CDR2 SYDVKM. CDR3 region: CASRPYPSYGYTF. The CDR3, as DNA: TGTGCCAGCAGACCCTATCCGAGCTATGGCTACACCTTC.

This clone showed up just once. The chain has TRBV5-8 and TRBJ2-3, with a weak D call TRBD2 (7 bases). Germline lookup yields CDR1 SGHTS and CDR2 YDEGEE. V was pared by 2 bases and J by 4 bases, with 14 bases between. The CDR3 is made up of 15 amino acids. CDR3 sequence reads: CASSFGGQRADTQYF. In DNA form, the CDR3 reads TGTGCCAGCAGCTTCGGGGGGCAGAGGGCAGATACGCAGTATTTT.

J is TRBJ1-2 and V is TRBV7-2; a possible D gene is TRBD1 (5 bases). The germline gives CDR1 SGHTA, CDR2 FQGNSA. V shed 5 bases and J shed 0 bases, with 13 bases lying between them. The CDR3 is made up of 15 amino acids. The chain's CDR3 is CASSPRGGANYGYTF. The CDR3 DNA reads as TGTGCCAGCAGCCCCCGGGGGGGTGCTAACTATGGCTACACCTTC.

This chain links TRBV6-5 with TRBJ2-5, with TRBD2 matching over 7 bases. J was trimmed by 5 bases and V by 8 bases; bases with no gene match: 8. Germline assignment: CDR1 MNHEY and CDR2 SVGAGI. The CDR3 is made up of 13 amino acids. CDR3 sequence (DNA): TGTGCCAGCCTCCAGCGGGAAACGGAGACCCAGTACTTC. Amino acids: CASLQRETETQYF.

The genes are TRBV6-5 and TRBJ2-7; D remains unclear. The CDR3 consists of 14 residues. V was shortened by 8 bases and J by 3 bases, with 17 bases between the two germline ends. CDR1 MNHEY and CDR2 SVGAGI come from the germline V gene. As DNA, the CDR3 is TGTGCCAGCTCCGAGACCCGTAGCTTCTACGAGCAGTACTTC. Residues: CASSETRSFYEQYF.

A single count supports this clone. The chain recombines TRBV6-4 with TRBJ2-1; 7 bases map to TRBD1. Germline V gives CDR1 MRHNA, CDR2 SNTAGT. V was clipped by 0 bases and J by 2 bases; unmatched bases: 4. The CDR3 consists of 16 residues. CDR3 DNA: TGTGCCAGCAGTGACTCGACAGGGTATGCCTACAATGAGCAGTTCTTC. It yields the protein CASSDSTGYAYNEQFF.